The rows below give T cell receptor beta chains drawn from one sample of a study of blood T cell repertoires in COVID-19. The method was immunoSEQ multiplex PCR; TCRdb's version includes in-frame clones alone and lacks a portion of them. The sample carries roughly 160,000 clones, approximately 88% recorded once. Material: peripheral blood. The receptors were sampled from a man younger than 35 with active or convalescent COVID-19. The CDR3 runs from the conserved cysteine through the conserved F or W. A D gene is named only where the DNA matches it firmly. Size is omitted from some rows. Given values are once, few, many or a class for expanded clones.

cdr3_length j_call d_call v_call clone_size cdr3_nt cdr3_aa
15 TRBJ1-5 TRBD1 TRBV18 - TGTGCCAGCTCACCAAGCGCAGGGGGAATCCAGCCCCAGCATTTT CASSPSAGGIQPQHF
15 TRBJ2-7 - TRBV5-1 few TGCGCCAGCAGCTTGGACCAGCGAGGATTGGACGAGCAGTACTTC CASSLDQRGLDEQYF
17 TRBJ2-2 TRBD2 TRBV6-1 - TGTGCCAGCAGTGCCCCTAGCGGGAGGGCGAACACCGGGGAGCTGTTTTTT CASSAPSGRANTGELFF
14 TRBJ1-1 - TRBV4-3 - TGCGCCAGCAGCCAAAAGGGGTTTGGCACTGAAGCTTTCTTT CASSQKGFGTEAFF
15 TRBJ2-1 - TRBV19 - TGTGCCAGTGGCCCGGGACTTGTGTCCTACAATGAGCAGTTCTTC CASGPGLVSYNEQFF
17 TRBJ2-4 TRBD2 TRBV7-2 - TGTGCCAGCAGCTTATTAAGGTCTAGCGGGGGTAAAAACATTCAGTACTTC CASSLLRSSGGKNIQYF
14 TRBJ2-1 TRBD2 TRBV7-3 - TGTGCCAGCAGTCTAGCGGGAGGGAACAATGAGCAGTTCTTC CASSLAGGNNEQFF
15 TRBJ2-3 TRBD2 TRBV7-2 - TGTGCCAGCAGCCGGTACAGCGGGAGAACAGATACGCAGTATTTT CASSRYSGRTDTQYF
15 TRBJ1-3 - TRBV7-9 once TGTGCCAGCAGCTTAATCAGGGGCTCTGGAAACACCATATATTTT CASSLIRGSGNTIYF
14 TRBJ1-1 - TRBV15 once TGTGCCACCAGCAGAGAGCGGCGGAACACTGAAGCTTTCTTT CATSRERRNTEAFF
17 TRBJ2-1 TRBD2 TRBV5-4 - TGTGCCAGCAGCTCACACCCGGGGGGACTCTCCTACAATGAGCAGTTCTTC CASSSHPGGLSYNEQFF
11 TRBJ1-5 - TRBV6-5 - TGTGCCAGCACTGTGGGGGGGCCCCAGCATTTT CASTVGGPQHF
13 TRBJ1-2 - TRBV30 - TGTGCCTGGATGTATACGGAGAACTATGGCTACACCTTC CAWMYTENYGYTF
14 TRBJ2-7 - TRBV4-1 - TGCGCCAGCAGCCAGATCGCCGGGGTATACGAGCAGTACTTC CASSQIAGVYEQYF
13 TRBJ1-2 TRBD1 TRBV11-1 - TGTGCCAGCAGCGACAGGGGGCTGGGTGGCTACACCTTC CASSDRGLGGYTF
12 TRBJ1-5 - TRBV5-6 - TGTGCCAGCAGCTTGGTAGATCAGCCCCAGCATTTT CASSLVDQPQHF
15 TRBJ2-5 - TRBV5-4 - TGTGCCAGCAGCTTCATTGGCTCATCCCGAGAGACCCAGTACTTC CASSFIGSSRETQYF
14 TRBJ2-7 TRBD2 TRBV10-2 - TGCGCCAGCCGATCGGAACGGGGGGGCTACGAGCAGTACTTC CASRSERGGYEQYF
15 TRBJ2-7 - TRBV10-3 - TGTGCCATCAGTTTCGCGGCGGGGGCCATCTACGAGCAGTACTTC CAISFAAGAIYEQYF
15 TRBJ1-6 TRBD1 TRBV3-1/TRBV3-2 - TGTGCCAGCAGCCAAGATCTTACAGGGGCTTCACCCCTCCACTTT CASSQDLTGASPLHF
15 TRBJ2-3 - TRBV29-1 - TGCAGCGCCGGCGGGGGCCCACGGCGCACAGATACGCAGTATTTT CSAGGGPRRTDTQYF
17 TRBJ1-1 - TRBV4-2 - TGTGCCAGCAGCCAAGTTACTGGGTCCGGGGAAAACACTGAAGCTTTCTTT CASSQVTGSGENTEAFF
12 TRBJ2-1 TRBD2 TRBV7-9 - TGTGCCAGCAGCTTATCCGAGCGGGAAGAAATCTTC CASSLSEREEIF
14 TRBJ1-6 - TRBV21-1 few TGTGCCAGCAGCAGGACAGCCTCGGATTCACCCCTCCACTTT CASSRTASDSPLHF
19 TRBJ1-3 - TRBV18 - TGTGCCAGCTCACCTTCCCAAGTTAGAGCACAGCCCTCTGGAAACACCATATATTTT CASSPSQVRAQPSGNTIYF
14 TRBJ1-4 TRBD1 TRBV7-8 once TGTGCCAGCAGCGGCAGGGGGCGAGGTGAAAAACTGTTTTTT CASSGRGRGEKLFF
15 TRBJ1-2 - TRBV6-1 - TGTGCCAGCAGTGAAAATCCCTCGTGGGGGGGCGGCTACACCTTC CASSENPSWGGGYTF
15 TRBJ1-1 TRBD1 TRBV7-9 - TGTGCCGGAACGACAGGGCAGGTTGCGAACACTGAAGCTTTCTTT CAGTTGQVANTEAFF
16 TRBJ1-5 - TRBV2 - TGTGCCAGCAGTGAACAGGGATATTATAGCAATCAGCCCCAGCATTTT CASSEQGYYSNQPQHF
14 TRBJ2-1 TRBD1 TRBV5-1 - TGCGCCAGCAGCCGCCGACAGGGGTCCAATGAGCAGTTCTTC CASSRRQGSNEQFF
15 TRBJ1-2 - TRBV5-6 - TGTGCCAGCAGCTTCCAGGGCCTAATTCGCAATGGCTACACCTTC CASSFQGLIRNGYTF
12 TRBJ2-1 - TRBV27 - TGTGCCAGCAGTTTACTAGGAGATGAGCAGTTCTTC CASSLLGDEQFF
13 TRBJ2-3 - TRBV21-1 - TGTGCCAGCAGCGCCGGGGGCACAGATACGCAGTATTTT CASSAGGTDTQYF
15 TRBJ1-2 TRBD1 TRBV19 - TGTGCCAGTAGTATAGATGATAGGACAGGTGATGGCTACACCTTC CASSIDDRTGDGYTF
14 TRBJ2-1 TRBD1 TRBV24-1 - TGTGCCACCAGTGAGGACAGGTTCCACAATGAGCAGTTCTTC CATSEDRFHNEQFF
14 TRBJ1-1 - TRBV18 - TGTGCCAGCTCGCGACAGTCAGAGAGCACTGAAGCTTTCTTT CASSRQSESTEAFF
15 TRBJ1-2 - TRBV6-5 - TGTGCCAGCAGTACCCCGGACAGAGCTAACTATGGCTACACCTTC CASSTPDRANYGYTF
17 TRBJ1-2 - TRBV5-6 - TGTGCCAGCAGCTTGGGGGCGGGACGGAGCCGATACTATGGCTACACCTTC CASSLGAGRSRYYGYTF
15 TRBJ2-1 TRBD1 TRBV20-1 - TGCAGTGCTAGTAAGGGGGCTAGCTCCTACAATGAGCAGTTCTTC CSASKGASSYNEQFF
15 TRBJ1-2 TRBD1 TRBV27 - TGTGCCAGCAGTTACCGGGACAGGCTTCCCTATGGCTACACCTTC CASSYRDRLPYGYTF
14 TRBJ1-6 - TRBV28 - TGTGCCAGCAGTTTACAGCCGGGTAATTCACCCCTCCACTTT CASSLQPGNSPLHF
14 TRBJ2-3 - TRBV18 - TGTGCCAGCTCACCCAGGTGGGTCACAGATACGCAGTATTTT CASSPRWVTDTQYF
14 TRBJ1-2 TRBD1 TRBV9 - TGTGCCAGCAGCGCAACCGGGACAGGATTTAGCTACACCTTC CASSATGTGFSYTF
16 TRBJ2-7 TRBD2 TRBV5-4 - TGTGCCAGCAGCTTGGGTGCGGGAGGGAATGGGTACGAGCAGTACTTC CASSLGAGGNGYEQYF
17 TRBJ1-5 - TRBV20-1 - TGCAGTGCTAGTTCAGGGATTCGGCTCCAGGGCAATCAGCCCCAGCATTTT CSASSGIRLQGNQPQHF
14 TRBJ2-7 TRBD1 TRBV28 - TGTGCCAGCAGAAGGACAGGGAGGACCTACGAGCAGTACTTC CASRRTGRTYEQYF
16 TRBJ2-3 TRBD2 TRBV5-1 - TGCGCCAGCAGCTTGGATAGCGGGAGGGCCCTTAATACGCAGTATTTT CASSLDSGRALNTQYF
19 TRBJ1-5 TRBD1 TRBV6-2/TRBV6-3 - TGTGCCAGCAGCTCATTCCACTGGGACAGAGGTTTTGAAGATCAGCCCCAGCATTTT CASSSFHWDRGFEDQPQHF
12 TRBJ1-4 - TRBV29-1 - TGCAGCGTTGATGCGGGTTATGAAAAACTGTTTTTT CSVDAGYEKLFF
13 TRBJ1-2 - TRBV6-5 - TGTGCCAGCAGTTACGTCCAGGGCTATGGCTACACCTTC CASSYVQGYGYTF